Reported below is one T cell receptor beta chain. This specimen comes from a study of blood T cell repertoires in COVID-19. The ends were cut back, 1 base at V and 8 bases at J, with 11 bases in the middle. The CDR3 is 13 residues long. This table comes from immunoSEQ multiplex PCR, and its TCRdb copy is limited to in-frame clones, with some not included. Of 290,000 or so clones in the sample, around 87% were seen once. Donors were grouped by their self-reported clinical history. The sequenced sample was PBMCs or T cells enriched from blood (not recorded which). The rearrangement joins TRBV12-3 or TRBV12-4 to TRBJ1-2; the D gene is possibly TRBD1 (6 bases). The receptor was derived from a woman younger than 35 with acute COVID-19. CDR3 in amino acids: CASSLGRDKGYTF. CDR3 in DNA: TGTGCCAGCAGTTTAGGCAGGGACAAAGGCTACACCTTC.